Listed here are 10 T cell receptor beta chains from one sample, sequenced in a study of cytomegalovirus exposure and HLA in healthy donors. Use of 60 Vbeta and 13 Jbeta primers characterized the PCR. Assay used: immunoSEQ multiplex PCR; TCRdb lists only in-frame clones, some missing. In the table there are 190,000 or so clones, 82% of which are singletons. The source material was PBMCs. All receptors come from a boy aged 2 to 10 in good health and CMV-seronegative.

This clone was counted only a few times. The chain carries TRBV29-1 and TRBJ1-2, with D possibly TRBD1 on 6 matching bases. V lost 5 bases, J lost 5 bases, and 15 bases lay in between. The CDR3 is made up of 13 amino acids. Germline values: CDR1 SQVTM, CDR2 ANQGSEA. Written as DNA, the CDR3 is TGCAGCGTTTGGGGGGGCGTTGAATATGGCTACACCTTC. Encoded protein: CSVWGGVEYGYTF.

The rearrangement links TRBV14 to TRBJ1-1; 8 bases line up with TRBD1. The V and J ends lost 4 bases and 4 bases, in that order; junction bases with no gene match: 14. CDR1 is SGHDN, CDR2 FVKESK, per germline. The CDR3 totals 17 residues. CDR3 nucleotide sequence: TGTGCCAGCAGCCGCTATACTCAAACAGGGGGAGGCACTGAAGCTTTCTTT. Protein product: CASSRYTQTGGGTEAFF.

This sequence joins TRBV6-6 and TRBJ1-4; 9 bases line up with TRBD1. The V gene end was trimmed by 3 bases and the J gene end by 6 bases; junction bases not matched to a gene: 8. CDR1 MNHNY and CDR2 SVGAGI come from the germline V gene (reference sequence). The length of the CDR3 is 16 residues. The CDR3 protein is CASSYHGTGLDEKLFF. The DNA of the CDR3 is TGTGCCAGCAGTTATCACGGGACAGGGCTGGATGAAAAACTGTTTTTT.

The CDR3 sequence is CASSRGRVNEQYF. The CDR3, as DNA: TGCGCCAGCAGCCGTGGCAGGGTGAACGAGCAGTACTTC. This chain joins TRBV4-3 and TRBJ2-5; D is possibly TRBD1 (5 bases). The end of the DNA aligns better with TRBJ2-7, so the J call may be wrong. This CDR3 is built from 13 residues. Germline CDR1 reads LGHNA; CDR2 reads YSLEER.

The chain recombines TRBV5-6 with TRBJ1-2, with 7 nucleotides matching TRBD1. The V gene end was trimmed by 4 bases and the J gene end by 6 bases; junction bases not matched to a gene: 9. The CDR3 runs to 14 residues. Germline V gives CDR1 SGHDT, CDR2 YYEEEE. CDR3 region: CASSPGTASDGYTF. CDR3 DNA sequence: TGTGCCAGCAGCCCCGGGACAGCCTCTGATGGCTACACCTTC.

This clone was seen only a few times. V usage is TRBV28 and J usage is TRBJ2-2, with 7 bases that match TRBD2. This CDR3 contains 14 residues. Germline CDR1 MDHEN, CDR2 SYDVKM. Unmatched junction bases numbered 6, after V lost 4 bases and J lost 7 bases. The CDR3 loop reads CASSYASGVGELFF. As DNA, the CDR3 is TGTGCCAGCAGTTACGCTAGCGGTGTCGGGGAGCTGTTTTTT.

The chain recombines TRBV6-1 with TRBJ2-7; D gene unclear. Germline CDR1 reads MNHNS; CDR2 reads SASEGT. Deletions cut 0 bases from V and 3 bases from J, with 9 bases between. The length of the CDR3 is 14 residues. For the CDR3, the DNA is TGTGCCAGCAGTGAAGCGCGGTTTATCTACGAGCAGTACTTC. Its translation is CASSEARFIYEQYF.

The V call is TRBV7-9, the J call TRBJ2-7; 11 bases align to TRBD2. CDR1 and CDR2 from the germline V gene are SEHNR and FQNEAQ (reference sequence). The CDR3 consists of 16 residues. The trim removed 1 base at V and 6 bases at J, leaving 8 bases unmatched. The CDR3: CASSLVVAGGPGEQYF. The CDR3 DNA reads TGTGCCAGCAGCTTAGTAGTAGCGGGGGGGCCTGGCGAGCAGTACTTC. The full variable domain, its missing parts supplied by reference TRBV7-9 and TRBJ2-7, is DTGVSQNPRHKITKRGQNVTFRCDPISEHNRLYWYRQTLGQGPEFLTYFQNEAQLEKSRLLSDRFSAERPKGSFSTLEIQRTEQGDSAMYLCASSLVVAGGPGEQYFGPGTRLTVT.

To note about this clone: One end of the junction varies from germline; a read error may be responsible. The chain carries TRBV4-1 and TRBJ1-2, with a possible D match to TRBD1 (5 bases). There are 15 residues in the CDR3. Germline V gene sequence: CDR1 MGHRA, CDR2 YSYEKL. In nucleotides, the CDR3 is TGCGCCAGCAGCCAATCGGCAGGACACGAACGCGACAACTGCTTC. It is translated as CASSQSAGHERDNCF.

The chain recombines TRBV7-9 with TRBJ1-3; D is ambiguous. The CDR3 spans 16 residues. Germline V gene sequence: CDR1 SEHNR, CDR2 FQNEAQ (reference sequence). Trimming pared 5 bases from V and 0 bases from J, leaving 14 bases between. The CDR3: CASSPHPDFSGNTIYF. DNA for the CDR3: TGTGCCAGCAGCCCTCACCCCGACTTCTCTGGAAACACCATATATTTT.